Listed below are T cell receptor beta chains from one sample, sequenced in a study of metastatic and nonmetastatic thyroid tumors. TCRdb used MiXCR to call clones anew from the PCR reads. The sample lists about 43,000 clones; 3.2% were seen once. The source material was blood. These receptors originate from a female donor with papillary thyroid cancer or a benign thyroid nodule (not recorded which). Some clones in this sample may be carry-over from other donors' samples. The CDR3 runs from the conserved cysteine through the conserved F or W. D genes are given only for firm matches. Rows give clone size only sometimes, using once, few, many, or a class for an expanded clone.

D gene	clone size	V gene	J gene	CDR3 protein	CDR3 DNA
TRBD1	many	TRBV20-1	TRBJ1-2	CSAGGTGGKGGYTF	TGCAGTGCTGGCGGGACAGGGGGCAAGGGTGGCTACACCTTC
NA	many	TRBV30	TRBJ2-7	CAWSVVFVRDAKYEQYF	TGTGCCTGGAGTGTAGTCTTCGTTCGGGACGCGAAATACGAGCAGTACTTC
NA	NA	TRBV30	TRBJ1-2	CAQGLGIGYTF	TGTGCCCAAGGTTTAGGGATTGGCTACACCTTC
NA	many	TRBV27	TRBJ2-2	CASSLRNTGELFF	TGTGCCAGCAGTCTCCGAAACACCGGGGAGCTGTTCTTT
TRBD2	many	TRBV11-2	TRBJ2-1	CASSLDGGLANEQFF	TGTGCCAGCAGCTTAGACGGGGGACTAGCCAATGAGCAGTTCTTC
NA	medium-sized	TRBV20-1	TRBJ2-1	CSASRALAGKENEQFF	TGCAGTGCTAGCCGGGCGTTGGCAGGGAAGGAGAATGAGCAGTTCTTC
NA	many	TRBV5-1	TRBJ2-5	CASSLFGQGGETQYF	TGCGCCAGCAGCTTGTTTGGTCAGGGTGGGGAGACCCAGTACTTC
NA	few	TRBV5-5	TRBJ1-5	CASSLNFGGGGNQPQHF	TGTGCCAGTAGCTTGAATTTCGGGGGCGGGGGCAATCAGCCCCAGCATTTT
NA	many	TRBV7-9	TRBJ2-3	CASSFEWDTQYF	TGTGCCAGCAGCTTTGAGTGGGATACGCAGTATTTT
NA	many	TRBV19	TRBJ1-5	CASSTGTFSNQPQHF	TGTGCCAGTAGTACAGGGACTTTTAGCAATCAGCCCCAGCATTTT
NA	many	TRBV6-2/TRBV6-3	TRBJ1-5	CASSHFRQPQHF	TGTGCCAGCAGCCATTTTCGACAGCCCCAGCATTTT
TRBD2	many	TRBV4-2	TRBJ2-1	CASSQDGPASGIGEQFF	TGTGCCAGCAGCCAAGACGGCCCGGCTAGCGGGATTGGGGAGCAGTTCTTC
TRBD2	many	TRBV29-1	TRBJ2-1	CSVWGLAGLNEQFF	TGCAGCGTGTGGGGACTAGCGGGCCTTAATGAGCAGTTCTTC
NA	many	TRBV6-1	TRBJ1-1	CASEVKGGTEAFF	TGTGCCAGCGAGGTCAAGGGTGGAACTGAAGCTTTCTTT
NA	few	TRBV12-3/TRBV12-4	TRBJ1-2	CASSWGTGNYGYTF	TGTGCCAGCAGTTGGGGTACAGGGAACTATGGCTACACCTTC
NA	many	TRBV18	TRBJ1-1	CASSLTDMNTEAFF	TGTGCCAGCTCACTTACAGACATGAACACTGAAGCTTTCTTT
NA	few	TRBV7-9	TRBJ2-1	CASSLGDGGQNNEQFF	TGTGCCAGCAGCTTAGGGGACGGGGGGCAAAACAATGAGCAGTTCTTC
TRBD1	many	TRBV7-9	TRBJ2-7	CASSLATGAGHEQYF	TGTGCCAGCAGCTTAGCGACAGGGGCAGGGCACGAGCAGTACTTC
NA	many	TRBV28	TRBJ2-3	CASSSPGHDSTDTQYF	TGTGCCAGCAGTAGTCCGGGACACGATAGCACAGATACGCAGTATTTT
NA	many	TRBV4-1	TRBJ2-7	CASSQGKGIVYEQYF	TGCGCCAGCAGCCAAGGAAAGGGAATAGTCTACGAGCAGTACTTC
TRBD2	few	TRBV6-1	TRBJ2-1	CVSSATSGDYNEQFF	TGTGTCAGCAGTGCGACTAGCGGGGATTACAATGAGCAGTTCTTC
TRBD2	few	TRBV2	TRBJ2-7	CASRGLAGEKAFEQYF	TGTGCCAGCAGGGGACTAGCGGGAGAAAAGGCGTTCGAGCAGTACTTC
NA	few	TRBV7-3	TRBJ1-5	CASSSVSGARVQPQHF	TGTGCCAGCAGCTCCGTCTCTGGGGCCAGGGTTCAGCCCCAGCATTTT
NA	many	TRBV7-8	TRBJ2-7	CASSLELGASYEQYF	TGTGCCAGCAGCTTAGAACTAGGGGCTTCCTACGAGCAGTACTTC
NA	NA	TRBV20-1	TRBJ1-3	CSARVVARSGNTIYF	TGCAGTGCTAGAGTGGTGGCGCGGTCTGGAAACACCATATATTTT
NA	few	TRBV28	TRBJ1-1	CASSLFCLGNTEAFF	TGTGCCAGCAGTTTATTTTGCCTGGGGAACACTGAAGCTTTCTTT
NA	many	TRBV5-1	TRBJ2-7	CASSYGQQYEQYF	TGCGCCAGCAGCTACGGACAGCAATACGAGCAGTACTTC
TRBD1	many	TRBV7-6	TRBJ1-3	CASSLGGTGNSGNTIYF	TGTGCCAGCAGCTTAGGTGGGACAGGGAACTCTGGAAACACCATATATTTT
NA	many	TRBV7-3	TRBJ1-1	CASSLNVDTEAFF	TGTGCCAGCAGCCTCAACGTTGACACTGAAGCTTTCTTT
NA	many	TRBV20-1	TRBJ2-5	CSASKVLQETQYF	TGCAGTGCCAGCAAAGTCCTCCAAGAGACCCAGTACTTC
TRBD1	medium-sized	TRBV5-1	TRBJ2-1	CASSLDGTGGREQFF	TGCGCCAGCAGCTTGGATGGGACAGGGGGTCGTGAGCAGTTCTTC
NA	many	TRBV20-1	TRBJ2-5	CSASRQQETQYF	TGCAGTGCTAGTAGACAGCAAGAGACCCAGTACTTC
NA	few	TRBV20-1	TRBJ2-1	CSARVDSNEQFF	TGCAGTGCTAGAGTGGACAGCAATGAGCAGTTCTTC
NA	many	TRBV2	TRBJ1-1	CASNFRSPEDTEAFF	TGTGCCAGCAATTTTAGGTCCCCCGAGGACACTGAAGCTTTCTTT
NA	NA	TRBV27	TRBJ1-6	CASSYGTDYGYTFGSPLHF	NA
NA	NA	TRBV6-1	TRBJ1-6	CDSTLGPGRSPLHF	TGTGACAGCACTCTCGGGCCCGGTCGTTCACCCCTCCACTTT
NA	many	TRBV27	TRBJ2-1	CASSLGGFDEQFF	TGTGCCAGCAGTTTGGGGGGATTCGATGAGCAGTTCTTC
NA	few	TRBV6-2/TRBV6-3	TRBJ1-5	CASTLTLRQPQHF	TGTGCCAGCACTCTGACTTTAAGGCAGCCCCAGCATTTT